This T cell receptor (beta chain) was observed in a study of T cell repertoires in ileal Crohn's disease. About the study: Patients had a median roughly 7.9-year disease duration, and under 45% were active smokers.

Assay: immunoSEQ multiplex PCR; the TCRdb copy retains only in-frame clones and omits some. The sample has 13,000 to 15,000 clones, approximately 78% seen once; the top ten hold 18%. Germline CDR1 is MNHNS and CDR2 is SASEGT. This CDR3 is built from 14 residues. In the case of this clone: Its antigen is undetermined. At one end the junction does not follow the germline gene, possibly because of a read error.

Findings and limits, study-wide: All patients with clonality above 26.8% had endoscopic recurrence. Compared with non-smokers, active smokers at surgery showed more clonal expansions.

The sequence was collected from an adult with Crohn's disease. The chain is built from TRBV6-1 and TRBJ1-6; D ambiguous. The material sequenced was ileal tissue. In DNA, the CDR3 is TGTGCCAGTGAATTAGCTTCCCTTAATTCACCCCTCCGCTTT. Amino acids: CASELASLNSPLRF.